These 19 T cell receptor beta chains share one sample of origin, sequenced in a study of cytomegalovirus exposure and HLA in healthy donors. The PCR employed 60 Vbeta primers together with 13 Jbeta primers. The repertoire was sequenced with immunoSEQ multiplex PCR; TCRdb's copy has only in-frame clones and lacks some. The sample contains approximately 170,000 clones, around 79% of which appear only once. Sequenced input: PBMCs. The source is a woman in her forties in good health and CMV-seropositive.

The chain has TRBV7-7 and TRBJ2-3; 7 bases map to TRBD1. CDR3 length: 14 residues. J was trimmed by 4 bases and V by 5 bases; bases with no gene match: 6. Germline values: CDR1 SSHAT, CDR2 FNYEAQ (reference sequence). CDR3 DNA: TGTGCCAGCAGCATCCCGGGACAGTCAGATACGCAGTATTTT. Its translation is CASSIPGQSDTQYF.

This rearrangement joins TRBV19 to TRBJ2-2; 9 nucleotides line up with TRBD1. Germline values: CDR1 LNHDA, CDR2 SQIVND (reference sequence). The CDR3 length is 15 residues. The J segment lost 6 bases and the V segment lost 6 bases, leaving 8 bases of the junction unmatched. In DNA form, the CDR3 reads TGTGCCAGTAGCGAGCGGACAGGGGAAGCCGGGGAGCTGTTTTTT. Translating gives CASSERTGEAGELFF. Full variable domain (rest looked up from reference TRBV19 and TRBJ2-2): DGGITQSPKYLFRKEGQNVTLSCEQNLNHDAMYWYRQDPGQGLRLIYYSQIVNDFQKGDIAEGYSVSREKKESFPLTVTSAQKNPTAFYLCASSERTGEAGELFFGEGSRLTVL.

This chain uses TRBV5-1 with TRBJ1-1, with D perhaps TRBD1 (5 bases). The CDR3 sequence is 15 residues long. Deletions cut 1 base from V and 5 bases from J, with 15 bases between. Germline assignment: CDR1 SGHRS and CDR2 YFSETQ. The CDR3 DNA follows: TGCGCCAGCAGCTTGAACGCGGGGGAACGGACTGAAGCTTTCTTT. Amino acid sequence: CASSLNAGERTEAFF.

The DNA for the CDR3 is TGTGCCAGCTCCGAAGCCCGCACAGATACGCAGTATTTT. Its protein product is CASSEARTDTQYF. The chain couples TRBV18 to TRBJ2-3; D unresolved. The CDR3 sequence is 13 residues long. CDR1 and CDR2 (germline): KGHSH, LQKENI. V lost 6 bases to trimming and J lost 1 base, with 8 bases between them.

The chain employs TRBV9 and TRBJ1-1, with no clear D. Trimming removed 0 bases from V and 4 bases from J, with 10 bases in between. Per germline, CDR1 SGDLS and CDR2 YYNGEE. The CDR3 contains 14 residues. The CDR3 protein is CASSVETRSTEAFF. As DNA, the CDR3 is TGTGCCAGCAGCGTAGAGACAAGGTCCACTGAAGCTTTCTTT. Looking up the rest from reference TRBV9 and TRBJ1-1 gives the full variable domain: DSGVTQTPKHLITATGQRVTLRCSPRSGDLSVYWYQQSLDQGLQFLIQYYNGEERAKGNILERFSAQQFPDLHSELNLSSLELGDSALYFCASSVETRSTEAFFGQGTRLTVV.

V usage is TRBV18 and J usage is TRBJ2-4; D might be TRBD1 (6 bases). Per germline, CDR1 KGHSH and CDR2 LQKENI. Trimming took 1 base from V and 8 from J, leaving 9 bases between them. The CDR3 extends over 13 amino acids. Written as DNA, the CDR3 is TGTGCCAGCTCACCACACAGGGCGGACATTCAGTACTTC. Protein: CASSPHRADIQYF.

Of note for this clone: One junction end disagrees with the germline gene, perhaps due to a read error. J is TRBJ1-2 and V is TRBV5-4; 10 bases line up with TRBD1. The CDR3 runs to 15 residues. Germline V gene data show CDR1 as SGHNT and CDR2 as YYREEE (reference sequence). The CDR3 loop is CASSLDGTGDHGYTF. The DNA for the CDR3 is TGTGCCAGCAGTTTGGATGGGACAGGGGACCATGGCTACACCTTC.

The chain carries TRBV2 and TRBJ1-3, with 8 positions matching TRBD1. The ends lost 4 bases at V and 0 bases at J; junction bases unmatched: 11. The CDR3 is made up of 18 amino acids. Per the germline V gene, CDR1 is SNHLY and CDR2 is FYNNEI. In DNA, the CDR3 is TGTGCCAGCAGTGTGGTTCGGCAGGGGGCAAGCTCTGGAAACACCATATATTTT. Encoded protein: CASSVVRQGASSGNTIYF. The full variable domain, rest sourced from reference TRBV2 and TRBJ1-3, is EPEVTQTPSHQVTQMGQEVILRCVPISNHLYFYWYRQILGQKVEFLVSFYNNEISEKSEIFDDQFSVERPDGSNFTLKIRSTKLEDSAMYFCASSVVRQGASSGNTIYFGEGSWLTVV.

The genes are TRBV2 and TRBJ1-4; D is perhaps TRBD1 (6 bases). The V and J ends lost 4 bases and 2 bases respectively, with 14 bases between them. Germline lookup yields CDR1 SNHLY and CDR2 FYNNEI. The CDR3 contains 16 residues. The CDR3, as DNA: TGTGCCAGCAGTGTAGACAGGATCGACACTAATGAAAAACTGTTTTTT. Amino acid sequence: CASSVDRIDTNEKLFF.

The genes are TRBV15 and TRBJ1-2, with TRBD1 identical over 10 bases. The CDR3 sequence is 13 residues long. Germline lookup yields CDR1 LNHNV and CDR2 YYDKDF (reference sequence). Losses at the gene ends were 11 bases for V and 5 bases for J; bases not matched to a gene: 8. The CDR3 DNA follows: TGTGCCGTCGGCCGGGACAGGGGTTATGGCTACACCTTC. It encodes CAVGRDRGYGYTF.

The chain uses TRBV6-1 and TRBJ1-1; tentative D call: TRBD1 (6 bases). The CDR3 length is 12 residues. Per germline, CDR1 MNHNS and CDR2 SASEGT. V shed 8 bases and J shed 1 base, with 8 bases lying between them. DNA for the CDR3: TGTGCCAGCCTGGACAGGAACACTGAAGCTTTCTTT. The encoded protein is CASLDRNTEAFF.

The gene calls are TRBV5-1 and TRBJ2-5; TRBD2 matches at 8 bases. CDR3 length: 15 residues. Germline V gene sequence: CDR1 SGHRS, CDR2 YFSETQ. J was trimmed by 6 bases and V by 0 bases; bases with no gene match: 7. CDR3 loop: CASSLEAGALKTQYF. DNA for the CDR3: TGCGCCAGCAGCTTGGAAGCGGGGGCTCTTAAGACCCAGTACTTC. Full variable domain (missing parts from reference TRBV5-1 and TRBJ2-5): KAGVTQTPRYLIKTRGQQVTLSCSPISGHRSVSWYQQTPGQGLQFLFEYFSETQRNKGNFPGRFSGRQFSNSRSEMNVSTLELGDSALYLCASSLEAGALKTQYFGPGTRLLVL.

V usage is TRBV5-8 and J usage is TRBJ1-1, with D possibly matching TRBD1 (6 bases). This CDR3 is 14 amino acids long. The V gene lost 3 bases and the J gene lost 5 bases, with 14 bases spanning the gap. Germline V gene data show CDR1 as SGHTS and CDR2 as YDEGEE. CDR3 nucleotides: TGTGCCAGCAGCTGGCGGGCAGGGGCTACTGAAGCTTTCTTT. Amino acid sequence: CASSWRAGATEAFF. The full variable domain, completed using reference TRBV5-8 and TRBJ1-1, is EAGVTQSPTHLIKTRGQQATLRCSPISGHTSVYWYQQALGLGLQFLLWYDEGEERNRGNFPPRFSGRQFPNYSSELNVNALELEDSALYLCASSWRAGATEAFFGQGTRLTVV.

Points on this clone: Other DNA sequences in the sample encode the same CDR3. The rearrangement uses TRBV5-1 and TRBJ2-1; tentatively, D is TRBD1 (7 bases). Trimming removed 4 bases from V and 6 bases from J, with 8 bases in between. This CDR3 spans 12 amino acids. In germline, CDR1 is SGHRS, CDR2 YFSETQ. The CDR3 DNA reads TGCGCCAGCAGCCAGGGGGGCAATGAGCAGTTCTTC. This translates into CASSQGGNEQFF.

This chain links TRBV4-3 with TRBJ2-3, with TRBD2 matching 12 bases. J was trimmed by 4 bases and V by 1 base; bases with no gene match: 6. CDR1 LGHNA and CDR2 YSLEER come from the germline V gene. The length of the CDR3 is 17 residues. CDR3 protein: CASSQGASGGVADTQYF. The CDR3 nucleotides are TGCGCCAGCAGCCAAGGGGCTAGCGGGGGGGTTGCAGATACGCAGTATTTT.

This clone was picked up one time. The genes are TRBV5-6 and TRBJ2-7; 10 nucleotides agree with TRBD2. Germline CDR1 is SGHDT and CDR2 is YYEEEE. Unmatched junction bases numbered 18, after V lost 7 bases and J lost 5 bases. There are 17 residues in the CDR3. The CDR3 DNA sequence: TGTGCCAGCTTCCAAGGGGGTCTTCTAGCGGGAGAGCACGAGCAGTACTTC. Amino acid sequence: CASFQGGLLAGEHEQYF. Looking up the rest from reference TRBV5-6 and TRBJ2-7 gives the full variable domain: DAGVTQSPTHLIKTRGQQVTLRCSPKSGHDTVSWYQQALGQGPQFIFQYYEEEERQRGNFPDRFSGHQFPNYSSELNVNALLLGDSALYLCASFQGGLLAGEHEQYFGPGTRLTVT.

The V gene is TRBV5-1, the J gene TRBJ2-1; 7 nucleotides align to TRBD1. CDR1 is SGHRS and CDR2 is YFSETQ in the germline V gene. CDR3 length equals 14 residues. V was pared by 4 bases and J by 5 bases, with 6 bases of the junction left unmatched. CDR3 in amino acids: CASSQGTANNEQFF. The DNA for the CDR3 is TGCGCCAGCAGCCAGGGGACAGCCAACAATGAGCAGTTCTTC. Variable domain in full (rest from reference TRBV5-1 and TRBJ2-1): KAGVTQTPRYLIKTRGQQVTLSCSPISGHRSVSWYQQTPGQGLQFLFEYFSETQRNKGNFPGRFSGRQFSNSRSEMNVSTLELGDSALYLCASSQGTANNEQFFGPGTRLTVL.

The CDR3 coding sequence is TGCGCCAGCAAGTTCACAGGGGCATTTAACTATGGCTACACCTTC. Amino acids: CASKFTGAFNYGYTF. V gene TRBV5-1 combines with J gene TRBJ1-2; 7 bases match TRBD1. There are 15 residues in the CDR3. With 6 bases clipped from V and 1 base from J, the junction kept 9 bases outside the gene matches. CDR1 SGHRS and CDR2 YFSETQ come from the germline V gene.

The genes are TRBV6-5 and TRBJ2-7; tentatively, D is TRBD1 (8 bases). With 2 bases removed from V and 2 bases from J, the gap between germline ends came to 10 bases. This CDR3 spans 14 amino acids. Germline CDR1 MNHEY, CDR2 SVGAGI. In DNA form, the CDR3 reads TGTGCCAGCAGTTACACAGGGGGGGCCTACGAGCAGTACTTC. Translation: CASSYTGGAYEQYF.